This TCR beta chain was documented in a study of T cell responses to AZD1222 COVID-19 vaccine. Study-level points and caveats: Just a handful of AZD1222 recipients were seropositive at baseline. As reported, nearly half of all spike-specific TCRs target variant regions that are unmutated. White British donors predominated, females outnumbered males, and clonal diversity was possibly underestimated.

Analysis merged second doses at about 4 or about 12 weeks. As concerns this clone: Its specificity is not known.

V lost 7 bases, J lost 5 bases, and 16 bases lay in between. CDR1 is MDHEN and CDR2 is SYDVKM in the germline V gene. The CDR3 is 14 amino acids. Some clones are missing from TCRdb's copy, which holds only in-frame ones; the method was immunoSEQ multiplex PCR. In the table there are some 84,000 clones, about 83% of which are singletons. The receptor was derived from an adult who received the AZD1222 COVID-19 vaccine. Sample: peripheral blood, taken 28 days after the second AZD1222 dose. The chain couples TRBV28 to TRBJ2-3; D is possibly TRBD2 (5 bases). CDR3 bases: TGTGCCAGCACATCGAAACCCCGGGGAGATACGCAGTATTTT. As protein: CASTSKPRGDTQYF.